This TCR beta chain was identified in a study of cytomegalovirus exposure and HLA in healthy donors. Regarding the study as a whole: Some V segments (TRBV6-2 and TRBV6-3 among them) were excluded as indistinguishable.

Notes on this clone: Its antigen remains unidentified.

This CDR3 contains 13 residues. V gave up 3 bases and J gave up 6 bases; unmatched junction bases: 1. Germline V gives CDR1 SGHVS, CDR2 FQNEAQ. The PCR used 60 Vbeta and 13 Jbeta primers. Generated by immunoSEQ multiplex PCR, the TCRdb table keeps only in-frame clones and is missing some. Here the sample spans about 130,000 clones, roughly three quarters being singletons. Sequenced: PBMCs. The sequence derives from a woman aged 60 to 75 in good health and CMV-seronegative. The chain employs TRBV7-8 and TRBJ2-7; TRBD1 agrees at 11 bases. In DNA form, the CDR3 reads TGTGCCAGCAGCTTTGGACAGGGGGCCGAGCAGTACTTC. Encoded protein: CASSFGQGAEQYF.